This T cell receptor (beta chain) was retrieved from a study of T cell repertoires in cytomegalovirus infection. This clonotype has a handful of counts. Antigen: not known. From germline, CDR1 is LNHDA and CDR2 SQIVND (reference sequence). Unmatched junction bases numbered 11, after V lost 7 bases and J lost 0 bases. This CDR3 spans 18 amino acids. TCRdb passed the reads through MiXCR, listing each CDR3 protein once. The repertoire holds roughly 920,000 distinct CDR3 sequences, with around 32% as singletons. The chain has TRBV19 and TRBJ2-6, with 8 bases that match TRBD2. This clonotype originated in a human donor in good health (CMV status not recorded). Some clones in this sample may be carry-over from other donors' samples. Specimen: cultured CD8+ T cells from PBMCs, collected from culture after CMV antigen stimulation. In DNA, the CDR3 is TGTGCCAGTACCCTTCCCCACAGCGGGGGCTCTGGGGCCAACGTCCTGACTTTC. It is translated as CASTLPHSGGSGANVLTF. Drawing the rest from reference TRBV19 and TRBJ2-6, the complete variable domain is DGGITQSPKYLFRKEGQNVTLSCEQNLNHDAMYWYRQDPGQGLRLIYYSQIVNDFQKGDIAEGYSVSREKKESFPLTVTSAQKNPTAFYLCASTLPHSGGSGANVLTFGAGSRLTVL.